Each of the 9 T cell receptor beta chains below was sequenced from the same sample in a study of shared clonotypes between healthy human individuals (dated by TCRdb to 2018 to 2021). Preparation of the library involved the immunoSEQ multiplex PCR assay. TCRdb limited this immuneACCESS table to in-frame rearrangements with V and J called. A share of clones is missing; checked studies link under half to unresolved V genes, and the rest is unexplained. The sample has around 1.1 million clones on record, about 80% of them singletons. The ten largest clonotypes hold about 0.89% of the sample. Sequenced material: memory CD4+ T cells from PBMCs. Interpreted using the paper, the cell subset or site label stands for: CD45RA-negative fraction. Source of these receptors: a young man in good health. Some clones in this sample may be carry-over from other donors' samples.

The genes are TRBV27 and TRBJ2-7; 9 nucleotides match TRBD2. The CDR3 spans 16 residues. Germline assignment: CDR1 MNHEY and CDR2 SMNVEV (reference sequence). V shed 1 base and J 6 bases; nucleotides not matched to a gene: 10. CDR3 sequence: CASSLYGSGSIGEQYF. The CDR3 DNA follows: TGTGCCAGCAGTTTATATGGTAGCGGGAGCATCGGCGAGCAGTACTTC.

The chain has TRBV29-1 and TRBJ2-1, with a tentative D call TRBD2 (5 bases). The germline V and J ends were trimmed by 7 bases and 6 bases, with 19 bases remaining between them. The CDR3 contains 14 residues. CDR1 and CDR2 (germline): SQVTM, ANQGSEA. The CDR3 DNA reads as TGCAGCGGTATGCCGCTAGCTATCGGCAATGAGCAGTTCTTC. The encoded protein is CSGMPLAIGNEQFF.

This chain connects TRBV5-1 to TRBJ1-4; D is perhaps TRBD1 (5 bases). Germline CDR1 reads SGHRS; CDR2 reads YFSETQ. V was pared by 7 bases and J by 8 bases, with 21 bases between. The CDR3 has 15 residues. The CDR3 spells CASGETGAGEEKLFF. The CDR3 bases are TGCGCCAGCGGGGAGACCGGGGCGGGGGAAGAAAAACTGTTTTTT. The full variable domain, rest sourced from reference TRBV5-1 and TRBJ1-4, is KAGVTQTPRYLIKTRGQQVTLSCSPISGHRSVSWYQQTPGQGLQFLFEYFSETQRNKGNFPGRFSGRQFSNSRSEMNVSTLELGDSALYLCASGETGAGEEKLFFGSGTQLSVL.

In this sample, this clone turned up a few times. The chain couples TRBV28 to TRBJ2-1; possibly TRBD1 or TRBD2 for D (6 bases each). The germline gives CDR1 MDHEN, CDR2 SYDVKM. V lost 5 bases and J 12 bases, leaving 20 bases between the germline ends. This CDR3 has 14 residues. CDR3 coding DNA: TGTGCCAGCAGTCTCCCGACGGGGGCGGAGCCGCAGTTCTTC. It encodes CASSLPTGAEPQFF. Combining the CDR3 with reference TRBV28 and TRBJ2-1 gives the whole variable domain DVKVTQSSRYLVKRTGEKVFLECVQDMDHENMFWYRQDPGLGLRLIYFSYDVKMKEKGDIPEGYSVSREKKERFSLILESASTNQTSMYLCASSLPTGAEPQFFGPGTRLTVL.

Comments on this clone: In the same sample, other DNA sequences code for this CDR3. V and J are TRBV7-2 and TRBJ2-3; TRBD1 agrees at 8 bases. The germline gives CDR1 SGHTA, CDR2 FQGNSA. This CDR3 spans 14 amino acids. The V and J ends lost 3 bases and 2 bases, in that order; junction bases with no gene match: 1. This CDR3 reads CASSLTGVTDTQYF. For the CDR3, the DNA is TGTGCCAGCAGCTTGACAGGGGTCACAGATACGCAGTATTTT.

The V gene is TRBV10-3, the J gene TRBJ2-1; the match to TRBD1 covers 8 bases. After removal of 5 bases from V and 2 bases from J, the junction contained 5 bases not matched to a gene. There are 15 residues in the CDR3. Per the germline V gene, CDR1 is ENHRY and CDR2 is SYGVKD. The CDR3 protein is CAISSGTGAYNEQFF. The CDR3 DNA sequence: TGTGCCATCAGTTCCGGGACAGGCGCCTACAATGAGCAGTTCTTC.

The chain couples TRBV6-1 to TRBJ1-2; no definite D call. There are 15 residues in the CDR3. CDR1 is MNHNS, CDR2 SASEGT, per germline. Trimming pared 4 bases from V and 0 bases from J, leaving 12 bases between. The CDR3 loop is CASSVRPETNYGYTF. The CDR3 DNA reads as TGTGCCAGCAGTGTCCGGCCCGAGACTAACTATGGCTACACCTTC.

The rearrangement joins TRBV7-6 to TRBJ2-1; tentative D call: TRBD2 (6 bases). The germline V gene has CDR1 SGHVS and CDR2 FNYEAQ. The CDR3 has 17 residues. V lost 1 base to trimming and J lost 3 bases, with 16 bases between them. The DNA for the CDR3 is TGTGCCAGCAGCTTAGGTTCGTCCGGGAGTGGCTACAATGAGCAGTTCTTC. Amino acid sequence: CASSLGSSGSGYNEQFF.

This chain connects TRBV12-5 to TRBJ2-3, with 10 bases aligning to TRBD2. Trimming removed 2 bases from V and 5 bases from J; junction bases left unmatched: 7. The CDR3 loop spans 16 amino acids. Germline V lookup: CDR1 LGHNT, CDR2 FRNRAP. DNA for the CDR3: TGTGCTAGTGGTTTGTATCCTAGCGGGAGCCAAGATACGCAGTATTTT. Its translation: CASGLYPSGSQDTQYF.